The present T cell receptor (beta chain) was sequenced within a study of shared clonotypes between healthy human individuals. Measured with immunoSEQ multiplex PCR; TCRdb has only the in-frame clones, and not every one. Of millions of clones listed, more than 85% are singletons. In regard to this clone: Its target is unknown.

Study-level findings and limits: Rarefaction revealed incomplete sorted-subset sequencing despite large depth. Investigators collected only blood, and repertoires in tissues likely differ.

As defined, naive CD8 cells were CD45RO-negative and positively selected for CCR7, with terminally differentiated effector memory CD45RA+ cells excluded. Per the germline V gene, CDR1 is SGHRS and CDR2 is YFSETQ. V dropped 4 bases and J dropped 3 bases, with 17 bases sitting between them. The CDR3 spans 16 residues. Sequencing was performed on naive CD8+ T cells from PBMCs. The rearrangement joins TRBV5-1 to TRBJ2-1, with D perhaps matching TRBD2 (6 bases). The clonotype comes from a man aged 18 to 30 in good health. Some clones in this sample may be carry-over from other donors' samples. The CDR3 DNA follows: TGCGCCAGCAGCCTCGGGACTCCTGAATTCTACAATGAGCAGTTCTTC. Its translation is CASSLGTPEFYNEQFF. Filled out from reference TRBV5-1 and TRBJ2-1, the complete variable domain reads KAGVTQTPRYLIKTRGQQVTLSCSPISGHRSVSWYQQTPGQGLQFLFEYFSETQRNKGNFPGRFSGRQFSNSRSEMNVSTLELGDSALYLCASSLGTPEFYNEQFFGPGTRLTVL.